This passage covers 2 T cell receptor beta chains from one sample sequenced in a study of identical twins listed by TCRdb under 2016. The library was prepared using 5' RACE. Sequencing used an Illumina HiSeq 2000. The public reads were run again by TCRdb, first through fastp at Q25 and then through MiXCR, and only productive beta chains were kept. Every entry covers one CDR3 protein and lists the most common genes and DNA from its rows. The sample table records fewer than 650,000 distinct CDR3 sequences; more than 9% of these occur just once. More than 2.5% of the sample is in the top ten clones. These data also featured in a second study, about yellow fever vaccine responses in identical twins.

What was sequenced was PBMCs. The source of these receptors is a woman aged 18-29 years in good health.

This clonotype has more than one count but fewer than ten. This chain uses TRBV19 with TRBJ2-1; D remains unclear. Trimming cost V 8 bases and J 10 bases, with 15 bases left between them. CDR1 and CDR2 from the germline V gene are LNHDA and SQIVND (reference sequence). The CDR3 totals 12 residues. The DNA for the CDR3 is TGTGCCAGTGCTTCGAAGGTGGGGGAGCAGTTCTTC. It yields the protein CASASKVGEQFF.

The chain couples TRBV6-5 to TRBJ2-1; possibly TRBD2 for D (6 bases). There are 16 residues in the CDR3. CDR1 and CDR2 from the germline V gene are MNHEY and SVGAGI. V dropped 0 bases and J dropped 6 bases, with 15 bases sitting between them. The CDR3 is CASSYSISSGVNEQFF. The CDR3 bases are TGTGCCAGCAGTTACTCGATCAGTTCGGGGGTCAATGAGCAGTTCTTC.